Below, 20 T cell receptor beta chains from the same sample are listed, as sequenced in a study of T cells in Graves' hyperthyroidism and ophthalmopathy. TCR beta CDR3 regions were amplified from RNA. The HTBI primer set served for first-round RT-PCR of the TCR CDR3. Using its own MiXCR run on the multiplex PCR reads, TCRdb lists one record per CDR3 protein. The sample has around 97,000 distinct CDR3 sequences, 47% seen once. The source material was blood. These receptor sequences come from a man aged 35 to 55 with Graves' hyperthyroidism.

With regard to this clonotype: Compared with germline, one end of the junction differs, possibly owing to a read error. The CDR3 bases are TGTGCCAGCGGCTTTGGACAGGTCACAGATACGCAGTACTTT. It translates to CASGFGQVTDTQYF. This rearrangement joins TRBV7-8 to TRBJ2-3, with 7 bases aligning to TRBD1. This CDR3 comprises 14 residues. The germline V gene has CDR1 SGHVS and CDR2 FQNEAQ.

Of note for this clonotype: Because it lacks the conserved phenylalanine or tryptophan at the end, this CDR3 is likely a read error. The limits of the CDR3 on the DNA are not certain, so only TCRdb's listed CDR3 is given. This chain joins TRBV7-9 and TRBJ1-2. Germline CDR1 reads SEHNR; CDR2 reads FQNEAQ (reference sequence). With termini counted, the CDR3 has 14 amino acids. CDR3 sequence reads: CASSPDRTSYGYAL.

The chain has TRBV14 and TRBJ2-1; D possibly matches TRBD1 or TRBD2 (5 bases each). Germline-derived CDR1 and CDR2 are SGHDN and FVKESK. Between the trimmed V and J ends, which lost 3 bases and 3 bases, there was a span of 24 bases. This CDR3 is 19 amino acids long. CDR3 sequence (DNA): TGTGCCAGCAGCCATAAAAAAATAGAAAGCGGCAGGGACTACAATGAGCAGTTCTTC. It codes for CASSHKKIESGRDYNEQFF.

This clonotype has a count of ten or more. V is TRBV7-8 and J is TRBJ2-7; D is unclear. Trimming cost V 1 base and J 2 bases, with 6 bases left between them. The CDR3 loop spans 13 amino acids. CDR1 and CDR2 from the germline V gene are SGHVS and FQNEAQ. The CDR3 protein is CASSLVATYEQYF. Here the CDR3 DNA reads TGTGCCAGCAGCTTAGTAGCCACCTACGAGCAGTACTTC. Looking up the rest from reference TRBV7-8 and TRBJ2-7 gives the full variable domain: GAGVSQSPRYKVAKRGQDVALRCDPISGHVSLFWYQQALGQGPEFLTYFQNEAQLDKSGLPSDRFFAERPEGSVSTLKIQRTQQEDSAVYLCASSLVATYEQYFGPGTRLTVT.

This clonotype showed up many times. J is TRBJ1-6 and V is TRBV19; 7 nucleotides match TRBD1. Germline CDR1 LNHDA, CDR2 SQIVND (reference sequence). The length of the CDR3 is 15 residues. V was pared by 5 bases and J by 7 bases, with 8 bases of the junction left unmatched. The CDR3 DNA follows: TGTGCCAGTAGTCCGCAAACAGGGGCGAATTCACCCCTCCACTTT. Its protein is CASSPQTGANSPLHF.

The V and J genes are TRBV2 and TRBJ2-1; 8 bases align to TRBD2. The CDR3 totals 16 residues. With 6 bases clipped from V and 10 bases from J, the junction kept 17 bases outside the gene matches. In germline, CDR1 is SNHLY, CDR2 FYNNEI. The CDR3 DNA follows: TGTGCCAGCAGCCAAGGACGGGAGGGAGGGAATCGCGAGCAGTTCTTC. Encoded protein: CASSQGREGGNREQFF.

This clonotype was observed many times. This sequence joins TRBV20-1 and TRBJ2-7; 7 nucleotides align to TRBD2. The CDR3 extends over 15 amino acids. CDR1 and CDR2 from the germline V gene are DFQATT and SNEGSKA (reference sequence). J gave up 5 bases and V 1 base, and 11 bases lay outside the gene matches. In DNA, the CDR3 is TGCAGTGCTAGAGGGGGGGGACGGTTCGGGAACGAGCAGTACTTC. It codes for CSARGGGRFGNEQYF.

The chain joins TRBV10-3 to TRBJ2-7; 11 positions agree with TRBD2. This CDR3 spans 15 amino acids. CDR1 and CDR2 (germline): ENHRY, SYGVKD. Germline trimming cut 1 base from V and 4 bases from J; bases unmatched to any gene: 3. CDR3 residues: CAISELLAGAYEQYF. CDR3 DNA sequence: TGTGCCATCAGTGAGTTACTAGCGGGAGCTTACGAGCAGTACTTC.

In its sample, this clonotype was seen many times. The rearrangement joins TRBV19 to TRBJ1-5; the D is unclear. The V end lost 1 base, the J end lost 6 bases, and 4 bases lay between the germline ends. From germline, CDR1 is LNHDA and CDR2 SQIVND (reference sequence). CDR3 size: 12 residues. CDR3 amino acids: CASSIGSQPQHF. The DNA of the CDR3 is TGTGCCAGTAGTATAGGGAGTCAGCCCCAGCATTTT.

This clonotype has ten or more counts. CDR3 protein: CASSLDGWGSQPQHF. CDR3 coding DNA: TGTGCCAGCAGCTTAGACGGTTGGGGTAGTCAGCCCCAGCATTTT. The rearrangement uses TRBV7-2 and TRBJ1-5; D call uncertain. V was cut by 1 base and J by 6 bases, with 13 bases left in between. Germline CDR1 is SGHTA and CDR2 is FQGNSA. The CDR3 sequence is 15 residues long.

A remark on this clonotype: This may arise from a read error, as a much more abundant clone is one base away. This sequence joins TRBV6-1 and TRBJ1-1, with D hard to call. The CDR3 has 14 residues. Germline V gene sequence: CDR1 MNHNS, CDR2 SASEGT. CDR3 DNA: TGTGCCAGCGGTGAATGGTGGGGTGGAACTGAAGCTTTCTTT. Residues: CASGEWWGGTEAFF.

This clonotype was picked up many times. The rearrangement joins TRBV13 to TRBJ1-2; TRBD1 matches at 7 bases. CDR1 and CDR2 from the germline V gene are PRHDT and FYEKMQ (reference sequence). J gave up 4 bases and V 5 bases, and 7 bases lay outside the gene matches. This CDR3 has 14 residues. The DNA of the CDR3 is TGTGCCAGCAGCGCATCCGGGACAGCCTATGGCTACACCTTC. Its protein product is CASSASGTAYGYTF.

J is TRBJ2-5 and V is TRBV7-9, with TRBD2 matching 13 bases. V lost 7 bases and J lost 4; bases outside the gene matches: 6. The CDR3 sequence is 15 residues long. Per the germline V gene, CDR1 is SEHNR and CDR2 is FQNEAQ (reference sequence). The CDR3 region has the DNA TGTGCCAGCACCGGGAGGACTAGCGGGAGAGAGACCCAGTACTTC. It is translated as CASTGRTSGRETQYF. Filled out from reference TRBV7-9 and TRBJ2-5, the complete variable domain reads DTGVSQNPRHKITKRGQNVTFRCDPISEHNRLYWYRQTLGQGPEFLTYFQNEAQLEKSRLLSDRFSAERPKGSFSTLEIQRTEQGDSAMYLCASTGRTSGRETQYFGPGTRLLVL.

This clonotype was counted ten times or more. This chain joins TRBV6-2 or TRBV6-3 and TRBJ2-7, with D perhaps matching TRBD1 or TRBD2 (5 bases each). Deletions cut 6 bases from V and 4 bases from J, with 13 bases between. The CDR3 is 13 residues long. Germline V gives CDR1 MNHEY, CDR2 SVGEGT. The CDR3 DNA sequence: TGTGCCAGCAGAGCCACGGGACCATACGAGCAGTACTTC. This codes for CASRATGPYEQYF.

The rearrangement links TRBV7-8 to TRBJ2-3, with unresolved D. Looked up from germline, CDR1 is SGHVS and CDR2 is FQNEAQ. The CDR3 is 13 residues long. Trimming removed 5 bases from V and 11 bases from J, with 17 bases in between. The CDR3 reads CASSPLWANEQYF. The CDR3 DNA reads TGTGCCAGCAGCCCCCTCTGGGCCAATGAGCAGTATTTT.

The CDR3 bases are TGCAGTGTGCCGGACAGGGTTAAGTCTCAAGAGACCCAGTACTTC. It codes for CSVPDRVKSQETQYF. V gene TRBV20-1 combines with J gene TRBJ2-5; 8 bases fit TRBD1. Germline V gene sequence: CDR1 DFQATT, CDR2 SNEGSKA (reference sequence). The CDR3 loop spans 15 amino acids. V shed 7 bases, J shed 2 bases, and the junction held 12 bases outside the gene matches.

The rearrangement uses TRBV19 and TRBJ2-7, with 9 bases lining up with TRBD1. The ends lost 6 bases at V and 4 bases at J; junction bases unmatched: 10. Germline-derived CDR1 and CDR2 are LNHDA and SQIVND (reference sequence). The CDR3 runs to 15 residues. The CDR3 DNA is TGTGCCAGTAGACCGACCGGGACAGGGACGTACGAGCAGTACTTC. As protein: CASRPTGTGTYEQYF. Variable domain in full (rest from reference TRBV19 and TRBJ2-7): DGGITQSPKYLFRKEGQNVTLSCEQNLNHDAMYWYRQDPGQGLRLIYYSQIVNDFQKGDIAEGYSVSREKKESFPLTVTSAQKNPTAFYLCASRPTGTGTYEQYFGPGTRLTVT.

In its sample, this clonotype was seen many times. The V call is TRBV7-2, the J call TRBJ2-2, with TRBD1 matching 7 bases. CDR3 size: 16 residues. The J segment lost 4 bases and the V segment lost 1 base, leaving 6 bases of the junction unmatched. The germline V gene encodes CDR1 SGHTA and CDR2 FQGNSA. CDR3 nucleotide sequence: TGTGCCAGCAGCTTAGACAGGGGATTCATCACCGGGGAGCTGTTTTTT. It encodes CASSLDRGFITGELFF. The variable domain in full, with the rest retrieved from reference TRBV7-2 and TRBJ2-2, is GAGVSQSPSNKVTEKGKDVELRCDPISGHTALYWYRQSLGQGLEFLIYFQGNSAPDKSGLPSDRFSAERTGGSVSTLTIQRTQQEDSAVYLCASSLDRGFITGELFFGEGSRLTVL.

This clonotype occurred many times. The chain has TRBV4-3 and TRBJ2-7, with 7 bases that match TRBD1. From germline, CDR1 is LGHNA and CDR2 YSLEER. The J segment lost 0 bases and the V segment lost 0 bases, leaving 5 bases of the junction unmatched. This CDR3 is 16 amino acids long. CDR3 DNA sequence: TGCGCCAGCAGCCAAGAATGGGGACAGTTCTCCTACGAGCAGTACTTC. Protein sequence: CASSQEWGQFSYEQYF.

This clonotype was detected only once. The chain has TRBV7-9 and TRBJ2-1; 15 nucleotides match TRBD2. With 5 bases clipped from V and 4 bases from J, the junction kept 6 bases outside the gene matches. The CDR3 has 17 residues. The V gene's germline CDR1 is SEHNR and CDR2 FQNEAQ (reference sequence). The CDR3 DNA is TGTGCCAGCAGCGTTGACGGGACTAGCGGGAGGTACAATGAGCAGTTCTTC. It codes for CASSVDGTSGRYNEQFF.